This record covers a single T cell receptor beta chain. What this receptor recognizes is not known. These data originate in a study of T cells expressing NK-cell markers (dated by TCRdb to the early 2020s). Regarding the complete study: In sorted CD3+CD56+NKG2C+, CD3+CD56+NKG2C- and CD3+CD56-NKG2C+ T-cell subsets from several donors, TCR beta-chain repertoires were profiled. Libraries were sequenced as 2 x 150 bp reads on Illumina HiSeq 2000/2500, MiSeq or NextSeq. Among the eight sequenced donors, only one was HCMV-seronegative, while the other seven were HCMV-seropositive. The eight sequenced donors were randomly selected healthy volunteers, three men and five women.

The sample was run on an Illumina HiSeq 2000. 5'RACE template switching, by which a universal primer site and unique molecular identifiers were added, was used to make TCR beta cDNA libraries. Priming for cDNA synthesis came from the TCR beta constant segment, and two successive PCR amplification steps followed. As for the original processing: Reads were demultiplexed and grouped by UMI with MIGEC, and clonotypes were assembled and quantified with MiTCR. To exclude erroneous sequences, only TCR cDNA sequences supported by at least two reads were retained. The tcR package was used for downstream repertoire analysis, and clonotypes were matched between fractions using CDR3 nucleotide sequence together with V segment. Antigen specificity was annotated against VDJdb with VDJmatch, allowing one amino acid substitution in CDR3. TCRdb reprocessed the reads, reporting each CDR3 protein sequence once and no DNA. TCRdb assigned the V and J calls; the authors' analysis was not used. This sample's table lists 500,000 or so distinct CDR3 sequences. The ten largest clones add up to 3.5% to 4.5% of the sample.

HCMV-specific IgG was detected in serum with a commercial ELISA kit to determine HCMV serostatus. Peripheral blood mononuclear cells were isolated from blood by Ficoll density gradient centrifugation. The CDR3 goes from the cysteine to the phenylalanine over 14 residues. No DNA has been recorded. From the germline V gene, CDR1 is SGHAT and CDR2 is FQNNGV. Overall study results and their limits: Whether the expanded NKG2C-expressing T cell clones were specific for HCMV antigens remained unclear. In roughly 6 donors, the dominant CD3+CD56+NKG2C+ clonotypes ranked among the top 10 CD8+ clonotypes, making up 1.0-7.0% of CD8+ T cells. Those dominant clonotypes were again the most abundant among CD3+CD56-NKG2C+ cells in four donors, at 28.3-60.1%.

The sequenced sample was blood T cells: a sorted CD56 or NKG2C T cell subset, CD4+ or CD8+ T cells, or bulk PBMC T cells (not recorded which). Recombination joined TRBV11-2 with TRBJ2-1. The clonotype originates from a man younger than 35 in good health. Donor details come from another sample of the same person, matched by shared clones. The CDR3 reads as follows: CASSLGVSLHEQFF.